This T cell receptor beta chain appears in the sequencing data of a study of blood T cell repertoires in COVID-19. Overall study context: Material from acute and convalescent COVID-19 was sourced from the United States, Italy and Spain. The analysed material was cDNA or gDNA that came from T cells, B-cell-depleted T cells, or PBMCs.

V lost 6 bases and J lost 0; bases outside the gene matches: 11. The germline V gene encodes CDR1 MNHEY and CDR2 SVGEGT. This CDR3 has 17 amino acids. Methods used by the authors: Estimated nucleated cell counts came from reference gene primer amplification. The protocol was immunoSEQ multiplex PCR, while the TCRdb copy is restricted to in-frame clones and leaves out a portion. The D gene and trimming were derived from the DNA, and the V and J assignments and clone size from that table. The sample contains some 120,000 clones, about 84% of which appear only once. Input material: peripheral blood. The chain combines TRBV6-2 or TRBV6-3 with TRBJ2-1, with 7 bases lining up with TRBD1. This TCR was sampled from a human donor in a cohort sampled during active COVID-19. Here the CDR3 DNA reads TGTGCCAGCAGCCCTAGGGGACAGACGAGCTCCTACAATGAGCAGTTCTTC. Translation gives CASSPRGQTSSYNEQFF.